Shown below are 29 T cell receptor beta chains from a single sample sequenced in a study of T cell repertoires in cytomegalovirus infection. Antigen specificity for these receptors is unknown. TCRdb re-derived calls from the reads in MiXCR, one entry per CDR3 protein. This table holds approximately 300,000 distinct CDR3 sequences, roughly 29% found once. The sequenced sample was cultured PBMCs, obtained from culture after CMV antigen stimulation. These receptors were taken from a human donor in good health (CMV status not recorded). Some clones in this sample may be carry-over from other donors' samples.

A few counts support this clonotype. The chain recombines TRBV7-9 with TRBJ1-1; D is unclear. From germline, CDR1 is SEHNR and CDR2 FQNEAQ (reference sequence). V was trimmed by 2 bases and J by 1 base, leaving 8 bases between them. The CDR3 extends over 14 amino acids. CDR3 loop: CASSLLTRNTEAFF. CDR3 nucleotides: TGTGCCAGCAGCTTACTGACTAGGAACACTGAAGCTTTCTTT.

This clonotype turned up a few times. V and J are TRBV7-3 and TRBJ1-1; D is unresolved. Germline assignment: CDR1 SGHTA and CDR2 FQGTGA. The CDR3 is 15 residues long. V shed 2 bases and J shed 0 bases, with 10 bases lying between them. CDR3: CASSLLGRMNTEAFF. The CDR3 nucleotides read TGTGCCAGCAGCTTACTAGGCCGGATGAACACTGAAGCTTTCTTT.

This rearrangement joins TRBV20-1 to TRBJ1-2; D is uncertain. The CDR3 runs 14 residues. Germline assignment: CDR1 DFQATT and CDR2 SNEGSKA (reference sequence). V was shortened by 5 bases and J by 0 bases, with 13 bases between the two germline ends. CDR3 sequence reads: CSAGRESSNYGYTF. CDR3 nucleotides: TGCAGTGCTGGAAGGGAGTCCTCTAACTATGGCTACACCTTC.

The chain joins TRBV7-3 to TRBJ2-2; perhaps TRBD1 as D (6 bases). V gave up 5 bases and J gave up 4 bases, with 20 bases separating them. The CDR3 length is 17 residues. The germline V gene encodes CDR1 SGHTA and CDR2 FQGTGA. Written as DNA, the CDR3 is TGTGCCAGCAGCCCCAGTAGGGGGAAGGGATCCACCGGGGAGCTGTTTTTT. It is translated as CASSPSRGKGSTGELFF. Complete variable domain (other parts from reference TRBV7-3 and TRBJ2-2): GAGVSQTPSNKVTEKGKYVELRCDPISGHTALYWYRQSLGQGPEFLIYFQGTGAADDSGLPNDRFFAVRPEGSVSTLKIQRTERGDSAVYLCASSPSRGKGSTGELFFGEGSRLTVL.

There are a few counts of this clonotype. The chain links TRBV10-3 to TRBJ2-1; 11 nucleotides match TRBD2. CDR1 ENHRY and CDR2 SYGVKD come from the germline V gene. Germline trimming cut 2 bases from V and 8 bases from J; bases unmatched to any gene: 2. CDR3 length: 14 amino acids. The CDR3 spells CAISEALAGDEQFF. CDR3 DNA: TGTGCCATCAGTGAGGCACTAGCGGGAGATGAGCAGTTCTTC.

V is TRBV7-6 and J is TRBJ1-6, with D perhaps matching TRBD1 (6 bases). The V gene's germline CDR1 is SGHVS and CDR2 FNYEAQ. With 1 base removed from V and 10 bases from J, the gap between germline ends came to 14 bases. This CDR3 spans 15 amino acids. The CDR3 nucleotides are TGTGCCAGCAGCTTAGAGGCAGGGGTAATCTCACCCCTCCACTTT. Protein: CASSLEAGVISPLHF.

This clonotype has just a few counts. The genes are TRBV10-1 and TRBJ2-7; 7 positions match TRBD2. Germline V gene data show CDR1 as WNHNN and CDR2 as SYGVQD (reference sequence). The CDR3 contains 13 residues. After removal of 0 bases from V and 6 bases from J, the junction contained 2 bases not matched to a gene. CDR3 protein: CASSESGGLEQYF. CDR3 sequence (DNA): TGCGCCAGCAGTGAGTCGGGAGGGCTCGAGCAGTACTTC.

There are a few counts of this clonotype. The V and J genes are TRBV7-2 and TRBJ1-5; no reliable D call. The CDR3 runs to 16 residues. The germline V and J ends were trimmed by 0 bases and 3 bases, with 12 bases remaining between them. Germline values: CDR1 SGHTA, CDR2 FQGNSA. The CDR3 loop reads CASSLASRSYNQPQHF. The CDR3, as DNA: TGTGCCAGCAGCTTAGCTTCTAGATCCTACAATCAGCCCCAGCATTTT.

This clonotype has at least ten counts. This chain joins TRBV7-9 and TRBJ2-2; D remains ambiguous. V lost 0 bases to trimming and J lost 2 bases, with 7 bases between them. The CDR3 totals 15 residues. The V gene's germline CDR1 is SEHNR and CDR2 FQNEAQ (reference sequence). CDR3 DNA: TGTGCCAGCAGCTTAGCGGAAGTTAACACCGGGGAGCTGTTTTTT. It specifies CASSLAEVNTGELFF.

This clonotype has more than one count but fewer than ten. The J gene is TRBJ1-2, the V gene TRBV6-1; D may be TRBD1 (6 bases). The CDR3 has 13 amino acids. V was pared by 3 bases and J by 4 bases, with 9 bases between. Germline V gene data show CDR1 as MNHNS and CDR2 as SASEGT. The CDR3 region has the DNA TGTGCCAGCAGTGACAGGGGTGGCTATGGCTACACCTTC. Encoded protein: CASSDRGGYGYTF.

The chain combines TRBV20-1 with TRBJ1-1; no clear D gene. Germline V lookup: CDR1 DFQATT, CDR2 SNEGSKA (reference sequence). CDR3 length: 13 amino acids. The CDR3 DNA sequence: TGCAGGCCGGGGAGCGGGGTGGTCACTGAAGCTTTCTTT. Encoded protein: CRPGSGVVTEAFF.

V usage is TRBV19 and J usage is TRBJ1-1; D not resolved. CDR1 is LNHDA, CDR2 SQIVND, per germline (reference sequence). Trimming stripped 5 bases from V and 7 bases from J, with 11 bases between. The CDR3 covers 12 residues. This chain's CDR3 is CASSPGRVEAFF. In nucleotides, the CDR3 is TGTGCCAGTAGTCCTGGGAGGGTTGAAGCTTTCTTT.

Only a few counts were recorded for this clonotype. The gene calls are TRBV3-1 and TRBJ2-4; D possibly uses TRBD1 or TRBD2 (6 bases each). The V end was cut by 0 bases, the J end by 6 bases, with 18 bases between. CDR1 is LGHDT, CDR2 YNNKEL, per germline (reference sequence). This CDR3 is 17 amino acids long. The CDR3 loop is CASSQDPGGGIRNIQYF. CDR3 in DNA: TGTGCCAGCAGCCAAGATCCCGGAGGGGGAATTAGAAACATTCAGTACTTC.

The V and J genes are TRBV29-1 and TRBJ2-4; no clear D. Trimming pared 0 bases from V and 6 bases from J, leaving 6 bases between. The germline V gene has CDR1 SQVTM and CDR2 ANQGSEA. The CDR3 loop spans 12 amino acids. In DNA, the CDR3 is TGCAGCGTTGAAGAGGCAGGAAACATTCAGTACTTC. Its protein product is CSVEEAGNIQYF. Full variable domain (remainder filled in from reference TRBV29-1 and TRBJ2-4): SAVISQKPSRDICQRGTSLTIQCQVDSQVTMMFWYRQQPGQSLTLIATANQGSEATYESGFVIDKFPISRPNLTFSTLTVSNMSPEDSSIYLCSVEEAGNIQYFGAGTRLSVL.

DNA for the CDR3: TGTGCCAGCAGTTTCGGACAGGTCTATGGCTACACCTTC. It translates to CASSFGQVYGYTF. V is TRBV6-6 and J is TRBJ1-2, with TRBD1 matching over 7 bases. The germline CDR1 and CDR2 sequences are MNHNY and SVGAGI (reference sequence). CDR3 size: 13 residues. With V trimmed by 4 bases and J by 4 bases, 3 bases remained unmatched.

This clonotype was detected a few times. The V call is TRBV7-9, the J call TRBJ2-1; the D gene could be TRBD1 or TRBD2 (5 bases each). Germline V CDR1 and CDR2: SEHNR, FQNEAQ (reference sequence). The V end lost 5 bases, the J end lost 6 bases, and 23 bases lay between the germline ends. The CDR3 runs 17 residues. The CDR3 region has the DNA TGTGCCAGCAGCACACTAGGACAAACCAAACCAACCAATGAGCAGTTCTTC. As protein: CASSTLGQTKPTNEQFF.

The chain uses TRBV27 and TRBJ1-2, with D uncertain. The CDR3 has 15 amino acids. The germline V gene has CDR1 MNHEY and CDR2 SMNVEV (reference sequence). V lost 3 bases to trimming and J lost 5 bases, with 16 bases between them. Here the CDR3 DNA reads TGTGCCAGCAGTTTGAGAAGGGAGGCTGGGTATGGCTACACCTTC. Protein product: CASSLRREAGYGYTF.

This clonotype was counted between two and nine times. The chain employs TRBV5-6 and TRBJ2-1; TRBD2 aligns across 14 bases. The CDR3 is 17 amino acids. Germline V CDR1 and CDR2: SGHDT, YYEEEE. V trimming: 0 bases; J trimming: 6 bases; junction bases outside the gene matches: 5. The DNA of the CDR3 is TGTGCCAGCAGCTTGGGACTAGCGGGAGGGTTGTTCAATGAGCAGTTCTTC. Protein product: CASSLGLAGGLFNEQFF.

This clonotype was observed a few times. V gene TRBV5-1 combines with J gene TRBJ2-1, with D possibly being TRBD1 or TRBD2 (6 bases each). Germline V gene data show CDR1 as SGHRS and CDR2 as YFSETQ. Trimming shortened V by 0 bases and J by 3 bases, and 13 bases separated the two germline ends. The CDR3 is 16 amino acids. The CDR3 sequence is CASSLGGQAGYNEQFF. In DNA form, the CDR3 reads TGCGCCAGCAGCTTGGGGGGACAAGCGGGCTACAATGAGCAGTTCTTC.

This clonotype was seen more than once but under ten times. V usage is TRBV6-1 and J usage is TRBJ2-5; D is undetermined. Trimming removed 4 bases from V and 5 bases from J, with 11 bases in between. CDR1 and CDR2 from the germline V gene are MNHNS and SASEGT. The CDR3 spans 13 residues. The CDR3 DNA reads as TGTGCCAGCAGTGCCGGGCCCGGGGAGACCCAGTACTTC. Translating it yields CASSAGPGETQYF.

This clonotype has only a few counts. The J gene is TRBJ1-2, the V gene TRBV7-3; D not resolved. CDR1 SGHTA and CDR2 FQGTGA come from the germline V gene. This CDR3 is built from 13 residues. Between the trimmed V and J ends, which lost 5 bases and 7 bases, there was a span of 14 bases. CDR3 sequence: CASSRRPEGGYTF. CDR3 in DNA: TGTGCCAGCAGCCGAAGACCCGAGGGTGGCTACACCTTC.

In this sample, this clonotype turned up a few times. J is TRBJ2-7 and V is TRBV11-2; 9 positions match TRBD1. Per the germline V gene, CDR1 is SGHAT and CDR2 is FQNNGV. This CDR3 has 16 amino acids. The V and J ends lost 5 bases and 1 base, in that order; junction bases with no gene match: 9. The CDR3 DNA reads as TGTGCCAGCAGCACTCTGGGACAGGGACGTTCCTACGAGCAGTACTTC. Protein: CASSTLGQGRSYEQYF. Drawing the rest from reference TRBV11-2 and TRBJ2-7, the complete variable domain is EAGVAQSPRYKIIEKRQSVAFWCNPISGHATLYWYQQILGQGPKLLIQFQNNGVVDDSQLPKDRFSAERLKGVDSTLKIQPAKLEDSAVYLCASSTLGQGRSYEQYFGPGTRLTVT.

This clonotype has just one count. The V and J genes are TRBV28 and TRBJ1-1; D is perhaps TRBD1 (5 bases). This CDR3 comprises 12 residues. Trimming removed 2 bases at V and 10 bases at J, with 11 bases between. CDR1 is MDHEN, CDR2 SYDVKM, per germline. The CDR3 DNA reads TGTGCCAGCAGTTTAGCGGGGCCAGGAGCTTTCTTT. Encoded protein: CASSLAGPGAFF. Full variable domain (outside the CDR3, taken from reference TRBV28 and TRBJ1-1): DVKVTQSSRYLVKRTGEKVFLECVQDMDHENMFWYRQDPGLGLRLIYFSYDVKMKEKGDIPEGYSVSREKKERFSLILESASTNQTSMYLCASSLAGPGAFFGQGTRLTVV.

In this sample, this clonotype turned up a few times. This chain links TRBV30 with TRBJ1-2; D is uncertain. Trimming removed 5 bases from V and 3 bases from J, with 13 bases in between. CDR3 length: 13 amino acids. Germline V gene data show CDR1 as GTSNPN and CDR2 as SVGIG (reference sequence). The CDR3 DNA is TGTGCCTGGGGGTGGGCGGTTGACTATGGCTACACCTTC. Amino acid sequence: CAWGWAVDYGYTF.

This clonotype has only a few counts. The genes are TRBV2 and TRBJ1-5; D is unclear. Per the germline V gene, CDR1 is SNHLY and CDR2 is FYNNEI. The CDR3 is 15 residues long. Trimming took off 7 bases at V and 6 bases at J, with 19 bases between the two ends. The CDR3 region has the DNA TGTGCCAGCAACCCGGGGTCAGGCCCAAGTCAGCCCCAGCATTTT. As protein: CASNPGSGPSQPQHF.

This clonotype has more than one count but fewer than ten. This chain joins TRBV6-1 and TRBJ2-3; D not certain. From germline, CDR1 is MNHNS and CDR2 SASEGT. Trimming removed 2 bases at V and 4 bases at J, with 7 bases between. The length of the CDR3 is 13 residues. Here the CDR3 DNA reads TGTGCCAGCAGTGAAAGCTTCGCAGATACGCAGTATTTT. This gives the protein CASSESFADTQYF.

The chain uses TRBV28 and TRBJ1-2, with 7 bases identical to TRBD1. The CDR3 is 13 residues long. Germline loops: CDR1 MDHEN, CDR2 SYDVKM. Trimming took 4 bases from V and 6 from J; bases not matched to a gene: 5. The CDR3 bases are TGTGCCAGCAGTTCGACAGGGCGAGATGGCTACACCTTC. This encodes CASSSTGRDGYTF.

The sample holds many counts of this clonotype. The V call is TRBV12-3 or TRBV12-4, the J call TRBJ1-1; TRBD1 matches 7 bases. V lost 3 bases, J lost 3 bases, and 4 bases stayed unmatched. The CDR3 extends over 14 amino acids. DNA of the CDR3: TGTGCCAGCAGTTTGACAGGGACGGACACTGAAGCTTTCTTT. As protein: CASSLTGTDTEAFF.

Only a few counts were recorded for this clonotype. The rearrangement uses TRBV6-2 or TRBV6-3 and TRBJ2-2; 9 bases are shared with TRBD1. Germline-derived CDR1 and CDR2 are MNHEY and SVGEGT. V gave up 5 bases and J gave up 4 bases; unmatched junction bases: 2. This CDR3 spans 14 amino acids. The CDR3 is CASSTGGSTGELFF. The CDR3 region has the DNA TGTGCCAGCAGTACAGGGGGCAGCACCGGGGAGCTGTTTTTT.